The 10 T cell receptor beta chains reported below all come from one sample, sequenced in a study of beta chain features in type 1 diabetes. The isolated RNA, all of it, was reverse transcribed, so expressed TCRB transcripts were what got sequenced. Generated by immunoSEQ multiplex PCR, the TCRdb table keeps only in-frame clones and is missing some. The data contain fewer than 350,000 clones, about 15% of them singletons. Overall study results and limits: Among all four CD4+ subsets, Type 1 diabetes patients had TCRB CDR3s that were moderately but significantly shorter.

These receptors' antigens are unknown. Sequencing was performed on naive CD4+ T cells from blood. The receptors come from a man between 18 and 35 years old with type 1 diabetes.

This clone has only a few counts. The chain uses TRBV5-1 and TRBJ2-7, with D perhaps matching TRBD2 (5 bases). CDR1 and CDR2 (germline): SGHRS, YFSETQ. This CDR3 has 12 amino acids. Trimming took off 3 bases at V and 6 bases at J, with 10 bases between the two ends. In DNA form, the CDR3 reads TGCGCCAGCAGCTCCGGGGAAGCCGAGCAGTACTTC. This codes for CASSSGEAEQYF.

A word on this clone: Mismatch with germline at one junction end may stem from a read error. This rearrangement joins TRBV6-6 to TRBJ2-3; TRBD1 is a possible D gene (5 bases). The CDR3 runs 16 residues. Per germline, CDR1 MNHNY and CDR2 SVGAGI (reference sequence). The DNA for the CDR3 is TGTGCCAGCAGTCACTCTGGTGGCCGAAGGGGAGATACGCAGTATTTT. Translating gives CASSHSGGRRGDTQYF.

This clone has a handful of counts. The sample carries other DNA sequences with the same CDR3. The CDR3 is CASSSSSYEQYF. CDR3 bases: TGTGCCAGCAGTTCCTCCTCCTACGAGCAGTACTTC. The genes are TRBV28 and TRBJ2-7; no firm D call. The germline V and J ends were trimmed by 4 bases and 0 bases, with 4 bases remaining between them. Germline V gene lookup returns CDR1 MDHEN and CDR2 SYDVKM. This CDR3 spans 12 amino acids.

The chain employs TRBV7-2 and TRBJ2-2; 13 bases align to TRBD2. The length of the CDR3 is 18 residues. Trimming took 3 bases from V and 6 from J; bases not matched to a gene: 10. Per germline, CDR1 SGHTA and CDR2 FQGNSA. The CDR3: CASSLKTGLAGEAGELFF. The CDR3 DNA follows: TGTGCCAGCAGCTTGAAAACCGGACTAGCGGGAGAAGCCGGGGAGCTGTTTTTT.

The gene calls are TRBV28 and TRBJ2-7; a possible D gene is TRBD2 (5 bases). The CDR3 is 14 amino acids. Trimming removed 3 bases at V and 0 bases at J, with 9 bases between. The germline V gene encodes CDR1 MDHEN and CDR2 SYDVKM. This CDR3 reads CASSFPGNSYEQYF. In nucleotides, the CDR3 is TGTGCCAGCAGTTTTCCGGGGAACTCCTACGAGCAGTACTTC.

The genes are TRBV19 and TRBJ2-1; 11 bases align to TRBD2. The V gene's germline CDR1 is LNHDA and CDR2 SQIVND (reference sequence). The J segment lost 6 bases and the V segment lost 2 bases, leaving 3 bases of the junction unmatched. This CDR3 comprises 15 residues. CDR3 residues: CASSIMLAGGNEQFF. As DNA, the CDR3 is TGTGCCAGTAGTATAATGCTAGCGGGAGGCAATGAGCAGTTCTTC.

The chain carries TRBV19 and TRBJ1-1, with TRBD1 matching over 7 bases. This CDR3 is 15 amino acids long. Trimming took 3 bases from V and 1 from J; bases not matched to a gene: 5. Germline V gives CDR1 LNHDA, CDR2 SQIVND (reference sequence). The CDR3 sequence is CASSITGAPNTEAFF. CDR3 nucleotides: TGTGCCAGTAGTATTACAGGGGCGCCGAACACTGAAGCTTTCTTT. Filled out from reference TRBV19 and TRBJ1-1, the complete variable domain reads DGGITQSPKYLFRKEGQNVTLSCEQNLNHDAMYWYRQDPGQGLRLIYYSQIVNDFQKGDIAEGYSVSREKKESFPLTVTSAQKNPTAFYLCASSITGAPNTEAFFGQGTRLTVV.

This clone was observed a handful of times. This rearrangement joins TRBV4-1 to TRBJ1-4; TRBD1 matches at 9 bases. CDR3 length equals 15 residues. In germline, CDR1 is MGHRA, CDR2 YSYEKL. V lost 3 bases and J lost 10; bases outside the gene matches: 9. CDR3 nucleotide sequence: TGCGCCAGCAGCCAGACCCGGGACAGGGCGGCAAAACTGTTTTTT. Protein sequence: CASSQTRDRAAKLFF.

The chain uses TRBV2 and TRBJ2-1, with 7 bases lining up with TRBD2. The junction had 3 bases not matched to a gene; V was cut back by 6 bases and J by 4 bases. The CDR3 is made up of 13 amino acids. Germline values: CDR1 SNHLY, CDR2 FYNNEI. CDR3 region: CASSAGEYNEQFF. DNA for the CDR3: TGTGCCAGCAGCGCGGGAGAGTACAATGAGCAGTTCTTC.

V is TRBV9 and J is TRBJ2-1, with 14 bases matching TRBD2. Per germline, CDR1 SGDLS and CDR2 YYNGEE. The trim removed 3 bases at V and 7 bases at J, leaving 3 bases unmatched. The CDR3 loop spans 15 amino acids. CDR3 coding DNA: TGTGCCAGCAGCGGACTAGCGGGGGGGCGGAATGAGCAGTTCTTC. This encodes CASSGLAGGRNEQFF.